The entry below gives a single TCR beta chain sequence along with its context. The germline V gene has CDR1 MNHEY and CDR2 SMNVEV (reference sequence). There are 15 residues in the CDR3. With 5 bases clipped from V and 5 bases from J, the junction kept 7 bases outside the gene matches. Some clones are missing from TCRdb's copy, which holds only in-frame ones; the method was immunoSEQ multiplex PCR. The top ten hold around 0.45% of the sample, which has tens of thousands of clones, 90% to 95% seen once. The source of the sample is a study of T cell changes during pregnancy in multiple sclerosis. This chain uses TRBV27 with TRBJ2-2; TRBD1 matches 8 bases. This material consisted of CD4+ T cells from peripheral blood mononuclear cells, taken before pregnancy. The origin of this receptor is a female donor with multiple sclerosis, enrolled in a pregnancy study. The CDR3 bases are TGTGCCAGCAGTCTCCAGGGGGCGCTGACCGGGGAGCTGTTTTTT. This codes for CASSLQGALTGELFF.